Listed below are T cell receptor beta chains from one sample, sequenced in a study of blood T cell repertoires in COVID-19. Data came from immunoSEQ multiplex PCR; TCRdb stores just in-frame clones and leaves some out. In the table there are more than 200,000 clones, around nine tenths of which are singletons. Sequenced material: peripheral blood. These receptors were obtained from a woman aged 55-69 years with COVID-19, enrolled during active disease. CDR3s leave out the opening cysteine and the closing phenylalanine or tryptophan. Each record gives: V gene, J gene, CDR3 length, CDR3 protein.

>TRBV7-8|TRBJ1-1|14
ASSLGPARTNTEAF
>TRBV2|TRBJ2-1|15
ASNLDRRAPSYNEQF
>TRBV28|TRBJ1-1|12
ASSLWQGNTEAF
>TRBV6-2/TRBV6-3|TRBJ1-1|15
ASSYERGQGNLAEAF
>TRBV19|TRBJ2-2|12
ASSMAGGVWELF
>TRBV6-2/TRBV6-3|TRBJ2-5|14
ASSSKTSGRPETQY
>TRBV9|TRBJ2-2|15
ASSVEGTGGASGELF
>TRBV4-3|TRBJ1-5|14
ASSQDGRGGNQPQH
>TRBV24-1|TRBJ1-2|13
ATSDLSRQNYGYT
>TRBV27|TRBJ1-1|11
ASQLGLNTEAF
>TRBV30|TRBJ2-7|12
ACLRDSFSYEQY
>TRBV5-1|TRBJ1-4|13
ASSTRQGGTEKLF
>TRBV24-1|TRBJ2-3|14
ATSDAGTGRGDTQY
>TRBV19|TRBJ1-5|13
ASSIFGMHNQPQH
>TRBV19|TRBJ2-3|13
ASSIGAASTDTQY
>TRBV27|TRBJ1-6|15
ASSLSFRRTYNSPLH
>TRBV4-1|TRBJ2-6|16
ASSRGLAGTSGANVLT